The 31 T cell receptor beta chains given below trace back to one sample, sequenced in a study of OX40 agonist ivuxolimab in advanced cancers. The method was immunoSEQ multiplex PCR; TCRdb's version includes in-frame clones alone and lacks a portion of them. The sample shows around 9,300 clones, around 92% of them seen only once. The sequencing used CD4+ or CD8+ T cells sorted from blood, collected in a trial of the OX40 agonist ivuxolimab. These receptors were collected from an adult with an advanced solid tumor such as melanoma, head and neck, liver or kidney cancer.

The CDR3 coding sequence is TGCAGCGTTGAAAATCAACGGGTTGATACGCAGTATTTT. It translates to CSVENQRVDTQYF. The chain links TRBV29-1 to TRBJ2-3; D is unclear. This CDR3 contains 13 residues. Per germline, CDR1 SQVTM and CDR2 ANQGSEA. The V end was cut by 2 bases, the J end by 6 bases, with 12 bases between.

The J gene is TRBJ2-1, the V gene TRBV19; 8 bases fit TRBD1. With V trimmed by 10 bases and J by 5 bases, 10 bases remained unmatched. From germline, CDR1 is LNHDA and CDR2 SQIVND (reference sequence). The CDR3 runs 14 residues. CDR3 sequence: CATWDRRLDNEQFF. The CDR3 coding sequence is TGTGCCACCTGGGACAGGAGACTAGACAATGAGCAGTTCTTC. Variable domain in full (rest from reference TRBV19 and TRBJ2-1): DGGITQSPKYLFRKEGQNVTLSCEQNLNHDAMYWYRQDPGQGLRLIYYSQIVNDFQKGDIAEGYSVSREKKESFPLTVTSAQKNPTAFYLCATWDRRLDNEQFFGPGTRLTVL.

The chain couples TRBV9 to TRBJ1-1; possible D gene TRBD1, 6 bases. The length of the CDR3 is 15 residues. V was cut by 0 bases and J by 6 bases, with 15 bases left in between. Germline CDR1 reads SGDLS; CDR2 reads YYNGEE. The CDR3 loop reads CASSVVTGRLAEAFF. DNA for the CDR3: TGTGCCAGCAGCGTAGTCACAGGGAGGCTCGCTGAAGCTTTCTTT.

The chain recombines TRBV28 with TRBJ2-2; D is ambiguous. V was pared by 5 bases and J by 7 bases, with 14 bases between. CDR3 length: 14 amino acids. The germline V gene has CDR1 MDHEN and CDR2 SYDVKM. Here the CDR3 reads CASSGTRVLGELFF. The CDR3 bases are TGTGCCAGCAGTGGTACCCGGGTCCTCGGGGAGCTGTTTTTT.

The V gene is TRBV5-1, the J gene TRBJ1-6; unclear D gene. The CDR3 has 13 residues. The ends were cut back, 5 bases at V and 7 bases at J, with 10 bases in the middle. CDR1 is SGHRS, CDR2 YFSETQ, per germline. The chain's CDR3 is CASRSGINSPLHF. The CDR3 bases are TGCGCCAGCAGGTCGGGGATCAATTCACCCCTCCACTTT.

This chain uses TRBV5-1 with TRBJ2-2; possible D gene TRBD2, 6 bases. The CDR3 consists of 14 residues. Deletions cut 6 bases from V and 7 bases from J, with 16 bases between. Germline values: CDR1 SGHRS, CDR2 YFSETQ. The CDR3, as DNA: TGCGCCAGCACTTGGGGGGAGAGGAGCGGGGAGCTGTTTTTT. Amino acids: CASTWGERSGELFF.

The chain recombines TRBV7-6 with TRBJ2-1; 9 positions match TRBD2. Per germline, CDR1 SGHVS and CDR2 FNYEAQ. Trimming removed 5 bases from V and 6 bases from J; junction bases left unmatched: 8. The CDR3 is 15 amino acids. In nucleotides, the CDR3 is TGTGCCAGCAGCCCCGGAACGACTAGCGGCAATGAGCAGTTCTTC. This gives the protein CASSPGTTSGNEQFF.

V is TRBV10-3 and J is TRBJ2-1, with TRBD2 matching over 13 bases. Germline CDR1 ENHRY, CDR2 SYGVKD. V was pared by 4 bases and J by 9 bases, with 6 bases of the junction left unmatched. This CDR3 comprises 15 residues. The CDR3 nucleotides are TGTGCCATCAGTGGGACTAGCGGGAGAAGAACTGAGCAGTTCTTC. Amino acid sequence: CAISGTSGRRTEQFF.

The rearrangement joins TRBV27 to TRBJ2-1; TRBD2 matches 9 bases. Germline V gene sequence: CDR1 MNHEY, CDR2 SMNVEV (reference sequence). Losses at the gene ends were 4 bases for V and 10 bases for J; bases not matched to a gene: 8. There are 14 residues in the CDR3. The DNA for the CDR3 is TGTGCCAGCAGTTCGGGACTAGCCCTAGGGGAGCAGTTCTTC. Its translation: CASSSGLALGEQFF.

The chain uses TRBV6-6 and TRBJ2-7, with D possibly TRBD2 on 6 matching bases. CDR1 MNHNY and CDR2 SVGAGI come from the germline V gene (reference sequence). The CDR3 has 15 residues. The V and J ends lost 4 bases and 0 bases respectively, with 13 bases between them. The CDR3 DNA reads TGTGCCAGCAGTTCGGAGGGACGGAGCTCCTACGAGCAGTACTTC. It yields the protein CASSSEGRSSYEQYF.

The chain joins TRBV2 to TRBJ2-1; D might be TRBD2 (5 bases). CDR3 length equals 12 residues. Germline CDR1 is SNHLY and CDR2 is FYNNEI. V was trimmed by 6 bases and J by 6 bases, leaving 9 bases between them. CDR3 bases: TGTGCCAGCAGGGGGAGTGGCAATGAGCAGTTCTTC. Protein: CASRGSGNEQFF.

V is TRBV19 and J is TRBJ2-5; D gene uncertain. V was clipped by 0 bases and J by 5 bases, with 7 bases between them. The CDR3 sequence is 13 residues long. The V gene's germline CDR1 is LNHDA and CDR2 SQIVND (reference sequence). The CDR3 protein is CASSIEDGETQYF. As DNA, the CDR3 is TGTGCCAGTAGTATAGAGGACGGGGAGACCCAGTACTTC.

The chain combines TRBV6-5 with TRBJ1-4; D is unresolved. The CDR3 covers 14 residues. Germline assignment: CDR1 MNHEY and CDR2 SVGAGI. V was pared by 2 bases and J by 6 bases, with 10 bases between. CDR3 residues: CASSYGGPDEKLFF. For the CDR3, the DNA is TGTGCCAGCAGTTACGGAGGCCCCGATGAAAAACTGTTTTTT.

CDR3: CASSLNSGGELFF. The CDR3, as DNA: TGTGCCAGCAGCTTAAACTCAGGCGGGGAGCTGTTTTTT. This sequence joins TRBV7-3 and TRBJ2-2; D gene unclear. This CDR3 spans 13 amino acids. Germline loops: CDR1 SGHTA, CDR2 FQGTGA. Trimming shortened V by 1 base and J by 7 bases, and 7 bases separated the two germline ends.

This clone was seen a single time. The chain uses TRBV5-4 and TRBJ2-1; 8 bases line up with TRBD2. Trimming at V came to 1 base and at J to 7 bases, leaving 7 bases not matched to a gene. The CDR3 runs 15 residues. Germline V lookup: CDR1 SGHNT, CDR2 YYREEE (reference sequence). The CDR3 DNA follows: TGTGCCAGCAGCTTGTCCGGGAGGGTTGGTAATGAGCAGTTCTTC. Encoded protein: CASSLSGRVGNEQFF.

The chain combines TRBV5-1 with TRBJ1-2; D unresolved. Germline values: CDR1 SGHRS, CDR2 YFSETQ. V lost 0 bases, J lost 6 bases, and 6 bases lay in between. This CDR3 region has 12 residues. CDR3 region: CASSLDFDGYTF. The CDR3 DNA reads TGCGCCAGCAGCTTGGATTTTGATGGCTACACCTTC. The whole variable domain, filled in from reference TRBV5-1 and TRBJ1-2, reads KAGVTQTPRYLIKTRGQQVTLSCSPISGHRSVSWYQQTPGQGLQFLFEYFSETQRNKGNFPGRFSGRQFSNSRSEMNVSTLELGDSALYLCASSLDFDGYTFGSGTRLTVV.

The chain uses TRBV14 and TRBJ2-5, with D perhaps TRBD1 (6 bases). Germline lookup yields CDR1 SGHDN and CDR2 FVKESK. Trimming stripped 4 bases from V and 2 bases from J, with 14 bases between. This CDR3 is built from 15 residues. CDR3 sequence: CASSRPDRLQETQYF. In DNA form, the CDR3 reads TGTGCCAGCAGCCGGCCCGACAGGCTTCAAGAGACCCAGTACTTC. Filled out from reference TRBV14 and TRBJ2-5, the complete variable domain reads EAGVTQFPSHSVIEKGQTVTLRCDPISGHDNLYWYRRVMGKEIKFLLHFVKESKQDESGMPNNRFLAERTGGTYSTLKVQPAELEDSGVYFCASSRPDRLQETQYFGPGTRLLVL.

This clone appeared a few times. The V and J genes are TRBV2 and TRBJ2-5; D remains ambiguous. The CDR3 spans 13 residues. V was trimmed by 4 bases and J by 2 bases, leaving 8 bases between them. The V gene's germline CDR1 is SNHLY and CDR2 FYNNEI. For the CDR3, the DNA is TGTGCCAGCAGTGCCCAGCTACAAGAGACCCAGTACTTC. Residues: CASSAQLQETQYF.

The J gene is TRBJ1-3, the V gene TRBV9; a weak D match, TRBD1 (5 bases). V shed 3 bases and J shed 0 bases, with 13 bases lying between them. This CDR3 is built from 16 residues. The germline gives CDR1 SGDLS, CDR2 YYNGEE. CDR3 loop: CASSGVRAGSGNTIYF. CDR3 DNA: TGTGCCAGCAGCGGGGTCAGGGCAGGCTCTGGAAACACCATATATTTT.

This rearrangement joins TRBV21-1 to TRBJ1-5. TRBV21-1 is a recognized pseudogene. The CDR3 is 14 residues long. The CDR3 region has the DNA TGTGCCAGCAGCCTGGGACCGAGGAATCAGCCCCAGCATTTT. It specifies CASSLGPRNQPQHF.

The rearrangement links TRBV2 to TRBJ2-2; a possible D gene is TRBD2 (5 bases). The germline CDR1 and CDR2 sequences are SNHLY and FYNNEI. The CDR3 sequence is 14 residues long. Trimming removed 7 bases at V and 4 bases at J, with 13 bases between. CDR3 sequence: CASKEGGLTGELFF. The CDR3 DNA is TGTGCCAGCAAAGAAGGCGGACTCACCGGGGAGCTGTTTTTT.

The chain links TRBV10-3 to TRBJ1-1; 7 bases line up with TRBD1. Germline lookup yields CDR1 ENHRY and CDR2 SYGVKD. V dropped 6 bases and J dropped 7; count of bases not matched to a gene: 5. CDR3 length: 12 amino acids. CDR3 DNA: TGTGCCATCAGCTTCCAGGGGGGTGAAGCTTTCTTT. It encodes CAISFQGGEAFF.

The CDR3 DNA sequence: TGTGCCAGCAGCGCCAGGGGGCTTAATAACTATGGCTACACCTTC. Translating gives CASSARGLNNYGYTF. The chain has TRBV2 and TRBJ1-2; 8 bases are shared with TRBD1. This CDR3 has 15 amino acids. J gave up 1 base and V 6 bases, and 7 bases lay outside the gene matches. The germline V gene has CDR1 SNHLY and CDR2 FYNNEI.

The chain employs TRBV30 and TRBJ1-3, with D possibly TRBD1 on 5 matching bases. In germline, CDR1 is GTSNPN, CDR2 SVGIG (reference sequence). The CDR3 extends over 15 amino acids. With 5 bases removed from V and 0 bases from J, the gap between germline ends came to 14 bases. CDR3 sequence: CAWHRQTISGNTIYF. In DNA form, the CDR3 reads TGTGCCTGGCACAGACAGACCATCTCTGGAAACACCATATATTTT.

The chain combines TRBV18 with TRBJ2-7, with D possibly being TRBD1 (5 bases). The CDR3 length is 13 residues. Germline V gene data show CDR1 as KGHSH and CDR2 as LQKENI. V lost 0 bases, J lost 2 bases, and 5 bases lay in between. The CDR3 DNA reads as TGTGCCAGCTCACCACCAGGGGCCTACGAGCAGTACTTC. This gives the protein CASSPPGAYEQYF. Variable domain in full (rest from reference TRBV18 and TRBJ2-7): NAGVMQNPRHLVRRRGQEARLRCSPMKGHSHVYWYRQLPEEGLKFMVYLQKENIIDESGMPKERFSAEFPKEGPSILRIQQVVRGDSAAYFCASSPPGAYEQYFGPGTRLTVT.

V is TRBV5-5 and J is TRBJ2-3; D unclear. Germline CDR1 SGHKS, CDR2 YYEKEE (reference sequence). This CDR3 region has 14 residues. V shed 3 bases and J shed 1 base, with 9 bases lying between them. CDR3 sequence (DNA): TGTGCCAGCAGCTGGCGACTCGGCACAGATACGCAGTATTTT. Its protein is CASSWRLGTDTQYF.

J is TRBJ1-1 and V is TRBV6-5, with D hard to call. The length of the CDR3 is 12 residues. Per germline, CDR1 MNHEY and CDR2 SVGAGI. V was shortened by 6 bases and J by 4 bases, with 9 bases between the two germline ends. The CDR3 spells CASSGVGTEAFF. The CDR3 region has the DNA TGTGCCAGCAGCGGTGTGGGCACTGAAGCTTTCTTT.

V usage is TRBV10-2 and J usage is TRBJ2-2, with 8 positions matching TRBD2. Germline V gene sequence: CDR1 WSHSY, CDR2 SAAADI. V trimming: 2 bases; J trimming: 5 bases; junction bases outside the gene matches: 13. This CDR3 comprises 18 residues. CDR3 sequence (DNA): TGCGCCAGCAGTGAGCCCCGAACTAGCGGTCGCCGAACCGGGGAGCTGTTTTTT. This translates into CASSEPRTSGRRTGELFF.

In its sample, this clone was seen a few times. This chain connects TRBV2 to TRBJ2-5; D is perhaps TRBD2 (5 bases). This CDR3 comprises 13 residues. The V end lost 7 bases, the J end lost 4 bases, and 13 bases lay between the germline ends. Germline CDR1 reads SNHLY; CDR2 reads FYNNEI. CDR3 region: CASTRSRGETQYF. Here the CDR3 DNA reads TGTGCCAGCACGAGGAGCCGGGGAGAGACCCAGTACTTC.

The CDR3 loop reads CASSEALTSTDTQYF. The CDR3 coding sequence is TGTGCCAGCAGTGAAGCGCTTACTAGCACAGATACGCAGTATTTT. The J gene is TRBJ2-3, the V gene TRBV2; D is uncertain. Trimming cost V 0 bases and J 0 bases, with 7 bases left between them. This CDR3 comprises 15 residues. Per germline, CDR1 SNHLY and CDR2 FYNNEI. The full variable domain, rest sourced from reference TRBV2 and TRBJ2-3, is EPEVTQTPSHQVTQMGQEVILRCVPISNHLYFYWYRQILGQKVEFLVSFYNNEISEKSEIFDDQFSVERPDGSNFTLKIRSTKLEDSAMYFCASSEALTSTDTQYFGPGTRLTVL.

The chain recombines TRBV5-1 with TRBJ1-1; no clear D gene. In germline, CDR1 is SGHRS, CDR2 YFSETQ. The CDR3 contains 13 residues. The V end lost 5 bases, the J end lost 3 bases, and 11 bases lay between the germline ends. The CDR3 DNA reads as TGCGCCAGCAGAGGGAGAGAGGACACTGAAGCTTTCTTT. This gives the protein CASRGREDTEAFF.